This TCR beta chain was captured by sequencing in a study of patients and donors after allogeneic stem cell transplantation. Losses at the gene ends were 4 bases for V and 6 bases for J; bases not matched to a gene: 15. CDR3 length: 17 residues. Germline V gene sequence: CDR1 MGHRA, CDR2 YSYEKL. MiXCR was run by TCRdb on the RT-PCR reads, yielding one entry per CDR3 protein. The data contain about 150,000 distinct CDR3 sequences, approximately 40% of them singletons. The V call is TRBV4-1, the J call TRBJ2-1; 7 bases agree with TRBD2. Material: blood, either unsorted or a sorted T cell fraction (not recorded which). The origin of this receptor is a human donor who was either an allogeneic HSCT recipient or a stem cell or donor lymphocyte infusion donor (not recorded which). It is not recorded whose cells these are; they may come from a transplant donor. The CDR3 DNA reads TGCGCCAGCAGCCCGGGGGAGGGTCAGGCGAAAGGCAATGAGCAGTTCTTC. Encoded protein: CASSPGEGQAKGNEQFF.